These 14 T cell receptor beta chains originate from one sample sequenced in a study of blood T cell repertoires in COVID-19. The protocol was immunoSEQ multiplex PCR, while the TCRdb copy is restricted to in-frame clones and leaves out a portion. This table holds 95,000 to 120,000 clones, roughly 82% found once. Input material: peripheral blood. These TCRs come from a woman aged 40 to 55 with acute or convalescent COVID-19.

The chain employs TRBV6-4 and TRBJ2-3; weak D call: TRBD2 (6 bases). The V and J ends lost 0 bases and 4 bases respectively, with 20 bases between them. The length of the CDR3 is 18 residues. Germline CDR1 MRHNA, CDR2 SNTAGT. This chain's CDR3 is CASSDSNRGGGVPDTQYF. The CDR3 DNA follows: TGTGCCAGCAGTGACTCAAACCGGGGCGGCGGGGTGCCAGATACGCAGTATTTT.

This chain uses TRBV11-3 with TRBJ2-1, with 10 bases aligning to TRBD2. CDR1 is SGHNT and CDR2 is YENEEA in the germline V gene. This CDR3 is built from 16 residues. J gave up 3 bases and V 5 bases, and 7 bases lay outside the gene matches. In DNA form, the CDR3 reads TGTGCCAGCAGCGCCCGGACTAGCGGTTACTACAATGAGCAGTTCTTC. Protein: CASSARTSGYYNEQFF.

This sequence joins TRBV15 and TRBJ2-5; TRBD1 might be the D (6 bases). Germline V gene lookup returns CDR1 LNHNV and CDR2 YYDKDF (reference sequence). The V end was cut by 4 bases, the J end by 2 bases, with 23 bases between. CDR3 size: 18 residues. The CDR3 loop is CATSTYPPTGLKQETQYF. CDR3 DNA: TGTGCCACCAGCACCTATCCCCCCACAGGGTTGAAACAAGAGACCCAGTACTTC.

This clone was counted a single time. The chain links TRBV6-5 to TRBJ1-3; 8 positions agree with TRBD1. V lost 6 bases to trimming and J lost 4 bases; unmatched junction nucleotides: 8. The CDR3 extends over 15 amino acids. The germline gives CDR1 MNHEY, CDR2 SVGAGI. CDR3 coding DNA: TGTGCCAGCAGGCCGGGACAGGCTTTCGGAAACACCATATATTTT. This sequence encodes CASRPGQAFGNTIYF.

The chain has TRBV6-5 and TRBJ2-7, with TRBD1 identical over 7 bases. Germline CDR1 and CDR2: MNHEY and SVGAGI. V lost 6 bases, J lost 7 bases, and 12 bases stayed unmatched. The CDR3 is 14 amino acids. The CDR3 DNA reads TGTGCCAGCAGACCGGGACAGTGGGTATGGGAGCAGTACTTC. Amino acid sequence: CASRPGQWVWEQYF.

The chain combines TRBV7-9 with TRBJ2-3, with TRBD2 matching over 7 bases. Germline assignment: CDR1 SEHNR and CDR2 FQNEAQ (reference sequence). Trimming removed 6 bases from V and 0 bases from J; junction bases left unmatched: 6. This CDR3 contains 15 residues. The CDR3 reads CASSPSGASTDTQYF. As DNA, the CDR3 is TGTGCCAGCAGTCCCAGCGGGGCTAGCACAGATACGCAGTATTTT.

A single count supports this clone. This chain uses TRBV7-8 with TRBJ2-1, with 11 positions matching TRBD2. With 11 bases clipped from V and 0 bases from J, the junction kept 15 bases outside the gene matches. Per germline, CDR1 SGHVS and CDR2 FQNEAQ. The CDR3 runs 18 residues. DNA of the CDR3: TGTGCCGACCGTAGAGTTCCTAGCGGGGGGAACTCCTACAATGAGCAGTTCTTC. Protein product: CADRRVPSGGNSYNEQFF.

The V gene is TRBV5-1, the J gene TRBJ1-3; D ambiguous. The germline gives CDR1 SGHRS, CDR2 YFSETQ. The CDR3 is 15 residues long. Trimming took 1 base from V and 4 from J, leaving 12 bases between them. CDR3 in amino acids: CASSLYGDEGNTIYF. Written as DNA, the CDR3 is TGCGCCAGCAGCTTGTACGGGGATGAGGGAAACACCATATATTTT. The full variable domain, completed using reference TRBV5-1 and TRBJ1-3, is KAGVTQTPRYLIKTRGQQVTLSCSPISGHRSVSWYQQTPGQGLQFLFEYFSETQRNKGNFPGRFSGRQFSNSRSEMNVSTLELGDSALYLCASSLYGDEGNTIYFGEGSWLTVV.

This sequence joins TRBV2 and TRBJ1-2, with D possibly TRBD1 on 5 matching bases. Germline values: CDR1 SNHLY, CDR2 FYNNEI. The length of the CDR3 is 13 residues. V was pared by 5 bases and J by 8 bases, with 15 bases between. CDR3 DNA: TGTGCCAGCAGTACCACCTCGGGGGTAGGCTACACCTTC. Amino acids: CASSTTSGVGYTF.

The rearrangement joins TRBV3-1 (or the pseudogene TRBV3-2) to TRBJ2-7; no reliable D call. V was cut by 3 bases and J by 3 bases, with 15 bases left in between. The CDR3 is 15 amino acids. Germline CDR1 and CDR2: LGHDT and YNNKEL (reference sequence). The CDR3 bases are TGTGCCAGCAGCCACCCACCACGAGGCGACTACGAGCAGTACTTC. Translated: CASSHPPRGDYEQYF.

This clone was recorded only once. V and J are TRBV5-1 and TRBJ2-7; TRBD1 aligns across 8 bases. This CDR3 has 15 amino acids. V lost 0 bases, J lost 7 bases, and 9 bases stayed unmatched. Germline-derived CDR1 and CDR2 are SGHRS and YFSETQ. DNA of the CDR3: TGCGCCAGCAGCTTGGCCAGGACAGGGTCTTGGGAGCAGTACTTC. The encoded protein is CASSLARTGSWEQYF. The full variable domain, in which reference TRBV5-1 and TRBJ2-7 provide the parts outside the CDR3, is KAGVTQTPRYLIKTRGQQVTLSCSPISGHRSVSWYQQTPGQGLQFLFEYFSETQRNKGNFPGRFSGRQFSNSRSEMNVSTLELGDSALYLCASSLARTGSWEQYFGPGTRLTVT.

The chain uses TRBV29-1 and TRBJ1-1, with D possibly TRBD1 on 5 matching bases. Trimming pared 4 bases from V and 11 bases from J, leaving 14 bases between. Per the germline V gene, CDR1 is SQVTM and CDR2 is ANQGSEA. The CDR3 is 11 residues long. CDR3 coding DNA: TGCAGCGTTGGCAGGGAAGAGCTTGCTTTCTTT. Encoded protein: CSVGREELAFF. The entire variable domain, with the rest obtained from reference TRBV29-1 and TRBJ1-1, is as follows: SAVISQKPSRDICQRGTSLTIQCQVDSQVTMMFWYRQQPGQSLTLIATANQGSEATYESGFVIDKFPISRPNLTFSTLTVSNMSPEDSSIYLCSVGREELAFFGQGTRLTVV.

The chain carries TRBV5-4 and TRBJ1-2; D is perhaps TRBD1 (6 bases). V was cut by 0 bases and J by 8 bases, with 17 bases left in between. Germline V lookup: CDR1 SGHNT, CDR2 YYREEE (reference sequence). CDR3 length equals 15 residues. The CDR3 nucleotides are TGTGCCAGCAGCTTGGGGACAGCCCACATCTCGGGCTACACCTTC. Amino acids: CASSLGTAHISGYTF.

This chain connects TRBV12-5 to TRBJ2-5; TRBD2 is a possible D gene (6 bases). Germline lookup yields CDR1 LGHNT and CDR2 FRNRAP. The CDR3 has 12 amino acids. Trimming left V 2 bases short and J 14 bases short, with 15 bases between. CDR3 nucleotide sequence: TGTGCTAGTGGTTTGAGTTCGGGGGTGCATTACTTC. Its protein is CASGLSSGVHYF. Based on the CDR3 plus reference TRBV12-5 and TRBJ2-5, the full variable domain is DARVTQTPRHKVTEMGQEVTMRCQPILGHNTVFWYRQTMMQGLELLAYFRNRAPLDDSGMPKDRFSAEMPDATLATLKIQPSEPRDSAVYFCASGLSSGVHYFGPGTRLLVL.